A selection of T cell receptor beta chains follows, all from one sample in a study of lymphopenia after photon versus proton radiotherapy. Data came from immunoSEQ multiplex PCR; TCRdb stores just in-frame clones and leaves some out. The sample lists around 16,000 clones, around nine tenths seen once, with 55% to 60% in the top ten. Sequenced material: peripheral blood, taken from a patient treated with proton-based radiotherapy. The source of these receptors is a woman in her sixties or seventies with cholangiocarcinoma. Some clones in this sample may be carry-over from other donors' samples. CDR3s include the opening cysteine and the closing phenylalanine or tryptophan. A D gene is named only where the DNA matches it firmly. Expanded clones get a size class; other rows say once, few or many, or leave the size out.

D: .
J: TRBJ2-7
size: .
V: TRBV11-2
DNA: TGTGCCAGCAGCCCCCGGGCCGCCAAGCGGGAGCAGTACTTC
CDR3: CASSPRAAKREQYF

D: .
J: TRBJ2-5
size: .
V: TRBV29-1
DNA: TGCAGCGTTGCGGTGGGCCGAGAGACCCAGTACTTC
CDR3: CSVAVGRETQYF

D: .
J: TRBJ1-1
size: .
V: TRBV5-6
DNA: TGTGCCAGCAGCTTGCAGGGGCGCACTGAAGCTTTCTTT
CDR3: CASSLQGRTEAFF

D: .
J: TRBJ1-1
size: .
V: TRBV5-4
DNA: TGTGCCAGCAGCGTGATGGCCAGGTTAAACACTGAAGCTTTCTTT
CDR3: CASSVMARLNTEAFF

D: .
J: TRBJ2-1
size: once
V: TRBV7-3
DNA: TGTGCCAGCAGCTTCGGGACCGGCTCCTACAATGAGCAGTTCTTC
CDR3: CASSFGTGSYNEQFF

D: .
J: TRBJ2-7
size: .
V: TRBV5-1
DNA: TGCGCCAGCAGCATAGGACATCTTTATGTCTACGAGCAGTACTTC
CDR3: CASSIGHLYVYEQYF

D: .
J: TRBJ2-1
size: .
V: TRBV7-7
DNA: TGTGCTAGCAGCCGAAACTCCGGGAATGAGCAGTTCTTC
CDR3: CASSRNSGNEQFF

D: .
J: TRBJ2-7
size: .
V: TRBV15
DNA: TGTGCCACCAGCAGAACCCGGACAGATTCCTACGAGCAGTACTTC
CDR3: CATSRTRTDSYEQYF

D: .
J: TRBJ2-7
size: .
V: TRBV10-1
DNA: TGCGCCAGCAGTGAGACAGGGAGTGCCGAGCAGTACTTC
CDR3: CASSETGSAEQYF

D: .
J: TRBJ1-5
size: .
V: TRBV6-5
DNA: TGTGCCAGCTCGACAGGTTTTTATAGCAATCAGCCCCAGCATTTT
CDR3: CASSTGFYSNQPQHF

D: TRBD2
J: TRBJ2-7
size: .
V: TRBV5-6
DNA: TGTGCCAGCAGCCCACCGCGGGGGGGTGCTTACGAGCAGTACTTC
CDR3: CASSPPRGGAYEQYF

D: TRBD1
J: TRBJ1-5
size: .
V: TRBV7-2
DNA: TGTGCCAGCAGCTTAGATAGGCAGGGGGCAGAGCCCCAGCATTTT
CDR3: CASSLDRQGAEPQHF

D: .
J: TRBJ1-2
size: .
V: TRBV10-3
DNA: TGTGCCACCGAACCGGGGGGCTCCTATGGCTACACCTTC
CDR3: CATEPGGSYGYTF

D: .
J: TRBJ2-3
size: .
V: TRBV19
DNA: TGTGCCAGTAGTCCCCCGGTCCGGGCGGATACGCAGTATTTT
CDR3: CASSPPVRADTQYF

D: .
J: TRBJ2-5
size: once
V: TRBV9
DNA: TGTGCCAGCAGCGGACCGGGCCCGGGGCGGGAGACCCAGTACTTC
CDR3: CASSGPGPGRETQYF

D: .
J: TRBJ1-2
size: .
V: TRBV7-9
DNA: TGTGCCAGCAGCTTAAGGGGCAGGGAGGGTTCTAACTATGGCTACACCTTC
CDR3: CASSLRGREGSNYGYTF

D: TRBD1
J: TRBJ1-1
size: few
V: TRBV6-5
DNA: TGTGCCAGCAGTCAGGGACAGTTCAACACTGAAGCTTTCTTT
CDR3: CASSQGQFNTEAFF

D: .
J: TRBJ1-3
size: .
V: TRBV9
DNA: TGTGCCAGCAGCGGTGGTCCGGAAAACACCATATATTTT
CDR3: CASSGGPENTIYF

D: .
J: TRBJ1-1
size: .
V: TRBV7-2
DNA: TGTGCCAGCAGCTTACAAGCCTTGAGCACTGAAGCTTTCTTT
CDR3: CASSLQALSTEAFF

D: .
J: TRBJ1-3
size: .
V: TRBV5-1
DNA: TGCGCCAGCAGCTTGGATGGACCGAACTCTGGAAACACCATATATTTT
CDR3: CASSLDGPNSGNTIYF

D: .
J: TRBJ2-6
size: .
V: TRBV11-2
DNA: TGTGCCAGCAGCTTTCAGGGGACTGGGGCCAACGTCCTGACTTTC
CDR3: CASSFQGTGANVLTF

D: .
J: TRBJ1-2
size: .
V: TRBV6-5
DNA: TGTGCCAGCAGTTACTCTGGATGGGACTATGGCTACACCTTC
CDR3: CASSYSGWDYGYTF